This is a list of T cell receptor beta chains from one sample in a study of control samples from healthy donors and cancer patients. The protocol was immunoSEQ multiplex PCR, while the TCRdb copy is restricted to in-frame clones and leaves out a portion. This table holds some 150,000 clones, roughly 94% found once. The sample was blood. Receptor source: a man between 35 and 55 years old in good health. CDR3s include the opening cysteine and the closing phenylalanine or tryptophan. A D gene is named only where the DNA matches it firmly. Clone size is not always given. Where it is, it says once, few, many or a class for expanded clones.

CDR3nt: TGTGCCAGCAGCCGTAATTCCAACACCGGGGAGCTGTTTTTT
CDR3aa: CASSRNSNTGELFF
v_gene: TRBV3-1/TRBV3-2
j_gene: TRBJ2-2
abundance: NA
d_gene: NA

CDR3nt: TGTGCTAGTGGTCCTGGACAGGGTACAGATACGCAGTATTTT
CDR3aa: CASGPGQGTDTQYF
v_gene: TRBV12-5
j_gene: TRBJ2-3
abundance: NA
d_gene: TRBD1

CDR3nt: TGTGCCACCAGTGGGGGCCCCACCAGTGCTTACGAGCAGTACTTC
CDR3aa: CATSGGPTSAYEQYF
v_gene: TRBV24-1
j_gene: TRBJ2-7
abundance: NA
d_gene: NA

CDR3nt: TGTGCCAGCAGCTTATTTAGGGGGGGCACAGATACGCAGTATTTT
CDR3aa: CASSLFRGGTDTQYF
v_gene: TRBV7-2
j_gene: TRBJ2-3
abundance: NA
d_gene: NA

CDR3nt: TGTGCCAGCAGTGCATCAGGGGGCGCAAACACCGGGGAGCTGTTTTTT
CDR3aa: CASSASGGANTGELFF
v_gene: TRBV6-1
j_gene: TRBJ2-2
abundance: NA
d_gene: TRBD1

CDR3nt: TGTGCCAGCAGTTTTGGGGGCGCGGGCAATCAGCCCCAGCATTTT
CDR3aa: CASSFGGAGNQPQHF
v_gene: TRBV27
j_gene: TRBJ1-5
abundance: once
d_gene: NA

CDR3nt: TGTGCCAGCAGTTCACATGGGACAGGGAGGTACAATGAGCAGTTCTTC
CDR3aa: CASSSHGTGRYNEQFF
v_gene: TRBV28
j_gene: TRBJ2-1
abundance: NA
d_gene: TRBD1

CDR3nt: TGTGCCACCAGTGATCGGACTAGCGGGGGCCCCGAAAAAAGAGCAGATACGCAGTATTTT
CDR3aa: CATSDRTSGGPEKRADTQYF
v_gene: TRBV24-1
j_gene: TRBJ2-3
abundance: NA
d_gene: TRBD2

CDR3nt: TGTGCCAGCAGTAGTCCCGGGACAACTTACAATGAGCAGTTCTTC
CDR3aa: CASSSPGTTYNEQFF
v_gene: TRBV6-5
j_gene: TRBJ2-1
abundance: NA
d_gene: NA

CDR3nt: TGTGCCAGCAGTTACGACAGGGGAGGACAGCCCCAGCATTTT
CDR3aa: CASSYDRGGQPQHF
v_gene: TRBV6-5
j_gene: TRBJ1-5
abundance: NA
d_gene: TRBD1

CDR3nt: TGTGCCAGCAGCTCGACCGTGTATGGCTACACCTTC
CDR3aa: CASSSTVYGYTF
v_gene: TRBV6-2/TRBV6-3
j_gene: TRBJ1-2
abundance: NA
d_gene: NA

CDR3nt: TGTGCCACCAGTGAAGGGTCCCAAGAGACCCAGTACTTC
CDR3aa: CATSEGSQETQYF
v_gene: TRBV24-1
j_gene: TRBJ2-5
abundance: NA
d_gene: NA

CDR3nt: TGCAGCGTTGAAGATTCAGGGCAGAGGTATGGCTACACCTTC
CDR3aa: CSVEDSGQRYGYTF
v_gene: TRBV29-1
j_gene: TRBJ1-2
abundance: NA
d_gene: NA

CDR3nt: TGTGCCAGTAGTATCCAAGCAGGCGTCGCCGGGGAGCTGTTTTTT
CDR3aa: CASSIQAGVAGELFF
v_gene: TRBV19
j_gene: TRBJ2-2
abundance: NA
d_gene: NA

CDR3nt: TGTGCCAGCAGTGAAAATGCGCGGAGCAATCAGCCCCAGCATTTT
CDR3aa: CASSENARSNQPQHF
v_gene: TRBV6-1
j_gene: TRBJ1-5
abundance: NA
d_gene: NA

CDR3nt: TGTGCCAGCAAAAGGCCAGAAATTAATTCACCCCTCCACTTT
CDR3aa: CASKRPEINSPLHF
v_gene: TRBV7-2
j_gene: TRBJ1-6
abundance: NA
d_gene: NA

CDR3nt: TGCGCCAGCAGCCCCCAGGACAGTTCCCGACTGGGAGGCCAGTACTTC
CDR3aa: CASSPQDSSRLGGQYF
v_gene: TRBV4-1
j_gene: TRBJ2-5
abundance: NA
d_gene: NA

CDR3nt: TGTGCCAGCAGCTTAGGGTTTCGGCACACCTTC
CDR3aa: CASSLGFRHTF
v_gene: TRBV7-2
j_gene: TRBJ1-2
abundance: NA
d_gene: NA

CDR3nt: TGCAGCGTTGAATGGGCGGGGGCGCAGAACACTGAAGCTTTCTTT
CDR3aa: CSVEWAGAQNTEAFF
v_gene: TRBV29-1
j_gene: TRBJ1-1
abundance: few
d_gene: NA

CDR3nt: TGTGCCAGCAGCTTCCATCGGCACGGCGTTGCCACTGAAGCTTTCTTT
CDR3aa: CASSFHRHGVATEAFF
v_gene: TRBV11-3
j_gene: TRBJ1-1
abundance: NA
d_gene: NA

CDR3nt: TGTGCCAGCAGTTACTCCGTTCGACAGCCCTATGGCTACACCTTC
CDR3aa: CASSYSVRQPYGYTF
v_gene: TRBV6-5
j_gene: TRBJ1-2
abundance: NA
d_gene: NA